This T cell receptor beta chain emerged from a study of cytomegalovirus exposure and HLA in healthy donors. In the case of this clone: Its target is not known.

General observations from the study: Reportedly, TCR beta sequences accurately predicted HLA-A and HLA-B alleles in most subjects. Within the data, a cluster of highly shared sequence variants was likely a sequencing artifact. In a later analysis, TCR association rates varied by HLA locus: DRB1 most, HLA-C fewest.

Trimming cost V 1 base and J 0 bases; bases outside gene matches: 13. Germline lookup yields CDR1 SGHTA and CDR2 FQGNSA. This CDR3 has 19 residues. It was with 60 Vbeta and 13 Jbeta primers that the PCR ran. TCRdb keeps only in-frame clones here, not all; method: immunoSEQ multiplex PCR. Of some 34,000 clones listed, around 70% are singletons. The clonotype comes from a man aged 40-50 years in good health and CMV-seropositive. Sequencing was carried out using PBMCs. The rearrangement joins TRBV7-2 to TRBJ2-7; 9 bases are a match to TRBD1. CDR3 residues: CASSLDVTGGFGSSYEQYF. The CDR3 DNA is TGTGCCAGCAGCTTAGACGTGACAGGGGGTTTTGGGAGCTCCTACGAGCAGTACTTC.